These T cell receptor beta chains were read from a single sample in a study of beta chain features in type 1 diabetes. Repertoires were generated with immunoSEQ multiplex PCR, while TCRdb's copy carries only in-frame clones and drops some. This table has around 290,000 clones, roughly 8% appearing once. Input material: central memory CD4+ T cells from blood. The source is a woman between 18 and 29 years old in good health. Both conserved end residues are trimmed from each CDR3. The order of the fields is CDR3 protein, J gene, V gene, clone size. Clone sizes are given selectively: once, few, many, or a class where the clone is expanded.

cdr3_aa: ASSYYGNSNQPQH
j_call: TRBJ1-5
v_call: TRBV6-6
clone_size: NA

cdr3_aa: ASSSGRYYEQY
j_call: TRBJ2-7
v_call: TRBV6-5
clone_size: NA

cdr3_aa: ATSRQINQPQH
j_call: TRBJ1-5
v_call: TRBV15
clone_size: NA

cdr3_aa: ASGSSGGTKNSPLH
j_call: TRBJ1-6
v_call: TRBV6-6
clone_size: NA

cdr3_aa: ASSERAGGPDTQY
j_call: TRBJ2-3
v_call: TRBV2
clone_size: few

cdr3_aa: ASSRQGPSNEQY
j_call: TRBJ2-7
v_call: TRBV5-1
clone_size: NA

cdr3_aa: ASSYVGPGEQY
j_call: TRBJ2-7
v_call: TRBV6-5
clone_size: NA

cdr3_aa: ASSARTGGTDTQY
j_call: TRBJ2-3
v_call: TRBV5-6
clone_size: few

cdr3_aa: ASSTVSYNEQF
j_call: TRBJ2-1
v_call: TRBV19
clone_size: NA

cdr3_aa: ASRRIRGQDTEAF
j_call: TRBJ1-1
v_call: TRBV18
clone_size: few

cdr3_aa: ASSPKGLVNEQF
j_call: TRBJ2-1
v_call: TRBV7-2
clone_size: few

cdr3_aa: ATQAPEKLF
j_call: TRBJ1-4
v_call: TRBV19
clone_size: NA

cdr3_aa: AYGLYEQF
j_call: TRBJ2-1
v_call: TRBV30
clone_size: many

cdr3_aa: ASSPPGQGISDTQY
j_call: TRBJ2-3
v_call: TRBV18
clone_size: many

cdr3_aa: ASSILGLGYSTDTQY
j_call: TRBJ2-3
v_call: TRBV7-9
clone_size: few

cdr3_aa: SVGTDLNIQY
j_call: TRBJ2-4
v_call: TRBV29-1
clone_size: NA

cdr3_aa: ASNRAGGPNEQF
j_call: TRBJ2-1
v_call: TRBV28
clone_size: NA

cdr3_aa: ASSRTLTTQY
j_call: TRBJ2-7
v_call: TRBV6-6
clone_size: NA

cdr3_aa: ASSHQGYRQPQH
j_call: TRBJ1-5
v_call: TRBV6-6
clone_size: many

cdr3_aa: ASSFTGRGNQPQH
j_call: TRBJ1-5
v_call: TRBV5-6
clone_size: NA

cdr3_aa: ASSLDRAASTQY
j_call: TRBJ2-5
v_call: TRBV7-2
clone_size: NA

cdr3_aa: ASSVDGSYYNEQF
j_call: TRBJ2-1
v_call: TRBV9
clone_size: NA

cdr3_aa: ASSPTRIETQY
j_call: TRBJ2-5
v_call: TRBV18
clone_size: NA